Following are 19 T cell receptor beta chains from one sample sequenced in a study of blood T cell repertoires in COVID-19. The assay was immunoSEQ multiplex PCR, and TCRdb's table has in-frame clones only and misses some. The sample includes about 150,000 clones, more than 80% of them seen just once. The sample was peripheral blood. The receptors here all came from a woman in her fifties or sixties with active COVID-19.

As concerns this clone: This specimen includes other DNA sequences encoding the same CDR3. The V gene is TRBV3-1 (or the pseudogene TRBV3-2), the J gene TRBJ2-3; D gene ambiguous. Germline V gene lookup returns CDR1 LGHDT and CDR2 YNNKEL (reference sequence). The V gene lost 1 base and the J gene lost 5 bases, with 4 bases spanning the gap. The CDR3 sequence is 12 residues long. The CDR3 loop reads CASSQGRDTQYF. CDR3 in DNA: TGTGCCAGCAGCCAAGGTAGAGATACGCAGTATTTT.

The chain recombines TRBV6-4 with TRBJ2-6; 7 bases agree with TRBD1. CDR1 MRHNA and CDR2 SNTAGT come from the germline V gene. V was pared by 5 bases and J by 3 bases, with 7 bases of the junction left unmatched. This CDR3 contains 16 residues. This chain's CDR3 is CASSPDRAVGANVLTF. CDR3 sequence (DNA): TGTGCCAGCAGTCCCGACAGGGCGGTTGGGGCCAACGTCCTGACTTTC.

The gene calls are TRBV9 and TRBJ2-7; 10 bases fit TRBD2. Trimming cost V 4 bases and J 2 bases; bases outside gene matches: 12. The CDR3 covers 17 residues. The germline V gene encodes CDR1 SGDLS and CDR2 YYNGEE. This CDR3 reads CASSNSPGTSEAYEQYF. For the CDR3, the DNA is TGTGCCAGCAGCAATAGTCCCGGGACTAGCGAGGCCTACGAGCAGTACTTC.

The rearrangement joins TRBV6-5 to TRBJ2-1, with a possible D match to TRBD1 (6 bases). Trimming cost V 7 bases and J 7 bases, with 17 bases left between them. This CDR3 is built from 14 residues. Germline V CDR1 and CDR2: MNHEY, SVGAGI. CDR3 loop: CASTIRGSRNEQFF. In DNA form, the CDR3 reads TGTGCCAGCACAATTAGGGGGAGCAGGAATGAGCAGTTCTTC.

V is TRBV3-1 (or the pseudogene TRBV3-2) and J is TRBJ2-7, with 7 nucleotides matching TRBD2. CDR1 and CDR2 from the germline V gene are LGHDT and YNNKEL (reference sequence). J was trimmed by 4 bases and V by 4 bases; bases with no gene match: 7. The CDR3 totals 14 residues. The CDR3 DNA follows: TGTGCCAGCAGCCCTAGCGGAGAAGGATACGAGCAGTACTTC. This translates into CASSPSGEGYEQYF.

CDR3 nucleotides: TGTGCCAGTAGTATCGGGCGGGAGGTCATTGCCAAAAACATTCAGTACTTC. Protein product: CASSIGREVIAKNIQYF. The chain is built from TRBV19 and TRBJ2-4, with 8 bases aligning to TRBD2. The ends lost 3 bases at V and 1 base at J; junction bases unmatched: 8. The CDR3 contains 17 residues. The germline V gene has CDR1 LNHDA and CDR2 SQIVND (reference sequence).

The genes are TRBV10-3 and TRBJ2-3; 12 bases align to TRBD2. Germline V gene sequence: CDR1 ENHRY, CDR2 SYGVKD. The ends lost 8 bases at V and 0 bases at J; junction bases unmatched: 3. CDR3 size: 15 residues. This chain's CDR3 is CAISSGRASTDTQYF. The CDR3 region has the DNA TGTGCCATCTCTAGCGGGAGGGCCAGCACAGATACGCAGTATTTT.

The rearrangement joins TRBV4-1 to TRBJ2-5, with 7 bases matching TRBD1. Germline values: CDR1 MGHRA, CDR2 YSYEKL. This CDR3 contains 15 residues. V was clipped by 0 bases and J by 4 bases; unmatched bases: 5. The CDR3 nucleotides are TGCGCCAGCAGCCAAGATTTAGGGGGCCGAGAGACCCAGTACTTC. Translated: CASSQDLGGRETQYF.

This chain's CDR3 is CASRWGGETQYF. The CDR3 DNA follows: TGTGCCAGCAGGTGGGGAGGGGAGACCCAGTACTTC. V is TRBV28 and J is TRBJ2-5, with 7 bases that match TRBD2. Germline values: CDR1 MDHEN, CDR2 SYDVKM. V dropped 6 bases and J dropped 5; count of bases not matched to a gene: 3. This CDR3 contains 12 residues.

The chain is built from TRBV7-2 and TRBJ2-3, with D possibly TRBD2 on 5 matching bases. Trimming stripped 6 bases from V and 0 bases from J, with 10 bases between. Per the germline V gene, CDR1 is SGHTA and CDR2 is FQGNSA. The CDR3 sequence is 14 residues long. The CDR3 here is CASSYWTSTDTQYF. DNA of the CDR3: TGTGCCAGCAGTTATTGGACTAGCACAGATACGCAGTATTTT.

The genes are TRBV6-2 or TRBV6-3 and TRBJ2-7; D might be TRBD2 (5 bases). Germline lookup yields CDR1 MNHEY and CDR2 SVGEGT. Trimming took off 0 bases at V and 2 bases at J, with 11 bases between the two ends. The CDR3 contains 15 residues. CDR3 in DNA: TGTGCCAGCAGTTACTCGCGGAGGAGTGCCTACGAGCAGTACTTC. It specifies CASSYSRRSAYEQYF.

This rearrangement joins TRBV6-5 to TRBJ1-1, with 8 bases fitting TRBD1. The CDR3 spans 14 residues. V shed 6 bases, J shed 1 base, and the junction held 4 bases outside the gene matches. CDR1 is MNHEY, CDR2 SVGAGI, per germline. The CDR3 loop reads CASRSDRENTEAFF. The DNA of the CDR3 is TGTGCCAGCAGATCGGACAGGGAGAACACTGAAGCTTTCTTT.

This clone was counted only a few times. J is TRBJ1-3 and V is TRBV7-8; D gene ambiguous. V was shortened by 1 base and J by 3 bases, with 10 bases between the two germline ends. The CDR3 consists of 15 residues. The germline CDR1 and CDR2 sequences are SGHVS and FQNEAQ. In DNA, the CDR3 is TGTGCCAGCAGCTTAGTTCAGCGAGGTGGAAACACCATATATTTT. Its protein product is CASSLVQRGGNTIYF.

This chain uses TRBV18 with TRBJ1-1, with a possible D match to TRBD1 (6 bases). Trimming removed 6 bases at V and 0 bases at J, with 11 bases between. CDR1 is KGHSH and CDR2 is LQKENI in the germline V gene. This CDR3 comprises 14 residues. In DNA form, the CDR3 reads TGTGCCAGCTCCCCCACAGGGATGAACACTGAAGCTTTCTTT. Protein sequence: CASSPTGMNTEAFF.

J is TRBJ2-1 and V is TRBV7-9, with D tentatively TRBD2 (6 bases). The CDR3 length is 16 residues. Germline CDR1 SEHNR, CDR2 FQNEAQ (reference sequence). V lost 1 base to trimming and J lost 2 bases, with 12 bases between them. The CDR3 DNA follows: TGTGCCAGCAGCTTAGGAGCCGGGAGACCCTACAATGAGCAGTTCTTC. It is translated as CASSLGAGRPYNEQFF.

The chain has TRBV28 and TRBJ1-1; weak D call: TRBD1 (5 bases). V was trimmed by 2 bases and J by 6 bases, leaving 16 bases between them. Germline V CDR1 and CDR2: MDHEN, SYDVKM. CDR3 length equals 15 residues. The CDR3 region is CASSLPPAGGSEAFF. In nucleotides, the CDR3 is TGTGCCAGCAGTTTACCCCCTGCGGGGGGGTCTGAAGCTTTCTTT.

The table lists this clone with a count of one. The chain employs TRBV7-9 and TRBJ2-2, with TRBD2 matching over 15 bases. The CDR3 runs to 16 residues. The V gene end was trimmed by 5 bases and the J gene end by 5 bases; junction bases not matched to a gene: 3. Per germline, CDR1 SEHNR and CDR2 FQNEAQ (reference sequence). CDR3 DNA sequence: TGTGCCAGCAGCCTTGGACTAGCGGGAGGGACCGGGGAGCTGTTTTTT. Protein sequence: CASSLGLAGGTGELFF.

This clone was seen only once. The rearrangement links TRBV28 to TRBJ2-7; TRBD2 might be the D (6 bases). The length of the CDR3 is 15 residues. Deletions cut 5 bases from V and 0 bases from J, with 14 bases between. The germline gives CDR1 MDHEN, CDR2 SYDVKM. Written as DNA, the CDR3 is TGTGCCAGCAGTGCAGGTAGCGGTCTCTCCTACGAGCAGTACTTC. Translation: CASSAGSGLSYEQYF.

This rearrangement joins TRBV20-1 to TRBJ1-2; TRBD1 aligns across 8 bases. Trimming took 3 bases from V and 13 from J; bases not matched to a gene: 7. Germline V gene sequence: CDR1 DFQATT, CDR2 SNEGSKA (reference sequence). The CDR3 covers 11 residues. DNA for the CDR3: TGCAGTGCTAGTCCCGGACAGGGTGGCACCTTC. This codes for CSASPGQGGTF.